This T cell receptor (beta chain) was captured in a study of T cell clonotyping in hematopoietic cell transplantation. Germline V gene data show CDR1 as SGHNT and CDR2 as YYREEE (reference sequence). Trimming shortened V by 4 bases and J by 1 base, and 11 bases separated the two germline ends. The CDR3 has 15 amino acids. Clones were read by immunoSEQ multiplex PCR, and TCRdb kept only the in-frame ones, dropping some. The data contain tens of thousands of clones, 95% of them singletons. The receptor was derived from a man aged 25 to 40 in good health. Some clones in this sample may be carry-over from other donors' samples. The rearrangement joins TRBV5-4 to TRBJ2-2, with D uncertain. The sample comprised peripheral blood mononuclear cells. The CDR3 protein is CASSPGSRNTGELFF. The CDR3 region has the DNA TGTGCCAGCAGCCCCGGGTCTAGGAACACCGGGGAGCTGTTTTTT.